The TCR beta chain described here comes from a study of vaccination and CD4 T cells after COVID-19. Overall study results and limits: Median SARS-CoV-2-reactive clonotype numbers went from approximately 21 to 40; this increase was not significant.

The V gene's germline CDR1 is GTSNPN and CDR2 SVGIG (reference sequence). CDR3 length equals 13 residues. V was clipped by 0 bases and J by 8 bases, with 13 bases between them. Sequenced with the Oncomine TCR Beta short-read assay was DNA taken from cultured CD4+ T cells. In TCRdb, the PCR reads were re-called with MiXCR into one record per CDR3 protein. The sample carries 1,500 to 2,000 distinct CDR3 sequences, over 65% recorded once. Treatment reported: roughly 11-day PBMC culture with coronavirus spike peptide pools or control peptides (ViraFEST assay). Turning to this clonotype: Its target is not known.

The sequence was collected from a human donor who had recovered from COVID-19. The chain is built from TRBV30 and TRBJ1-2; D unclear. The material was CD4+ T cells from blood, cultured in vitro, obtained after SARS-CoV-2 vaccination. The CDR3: CAWSVSGEGGYTF. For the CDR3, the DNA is TGTGCCTGGAGTGTATCGGGTGAAGGCGGCTACACCTTC.